The 15 T cell receptor beta chains reported below all come from one sample, sequenced in a study of identical twins. A single record per CDR3 protein comes from TCRdb applying MiXCR to the 5' RACE reads. The repertoire consists of approximately 500,000 distinct CDR3 sequences, with roughly 15% occurring once and the leading ten covering roughly 0.42%. This sample also appeared in a second study, on yellow fever vaccine responses in identical twins.

Sequencing input: CD4+ T cells sorted from blood. Every receptor here comes from a young woman in good health.

This clonotype was observed at least ten times. The chain uses TRBV14 and TRBJ2-3; D gene unclear. The V end lost 4 bases, the J end lost 6 bases, and 8 bases lay between the germline ends. The CDR3 is made up of 12 amino acids. CDR1 and CDR2 (germline): SGHDN, FVKESK. The CDR3 spells CASSRTSDTQYF. The CDR3 DNA reads as TGTGCCAGCAGCCGCACGTCGGATACGCAGTATTTT.

This clonotype showed up just a few times. This chain connects TRBV7-2 to TRBJ2-5, with D tentatively TRBD1 (6 bases). CDR1 and CDR2 from the germline V gene are SGHTA and FQGNSA. There are 15 residues in the CDR3. Deletions cut 7 bases from V and 5 bases from J, with 20 bases between. This chain's CDR3 is CASIPGLNRAETQYF. The CDR3 nucleotides read TGTGCCAGCATCCCGGGGCTTAACAGGGCGGAGACCCAGTACTTC.

There are a few counts of this clonotype. This rearrangement joins TRBV20-1 to TRBJ2-7; TRBD2 matches 9 bases. Germline CDR1 reads DFQATT; CDR2 reads SNEGSKA (reference sequence). V dropped 7 bases and J dropped 4; count of bases not matched to a gene: 11. The CDR3 contains 14 residues. CDR3 residues: CSVLPGLAQYEQYF. The DNA for the CDR3 is TGCAGTGTTTTACCGGGACTAGCACAATACGAGCAGTACTTC.

The chain combines TRBV6-1 with TRBJ2-1, with 8 nucleotides matching TRBD2. The CDR3 is made up of 16 amino acids. Germline CDR1 MNHNS, CDR2 SASEGT. J was trimmed by 6 bases and V by 5 bases; bases with no gene match: 12. The CDR3 nucleotides read TGTGCCAGCAGTAAAACAGCGGGAGTGGCGCTCAATGAGCAGTTCTTC. This translates into CASSKTAGVALNEQFF.

A few counts support this clonotype. The chain joins TRBV28 to TRBJ2-5, with a weak D call TRBD1 (6 bases). V was pared by 11 bases and J by 4 bases, with 20 bases between. CDR1 is MDHEN and CDR2 is SYDVKM in the germline V gene. CDR3 length equals 14 residues. The CDR3: CAVIGTPARETQYF. As DNA, the CDR3 is TGTGCCGTTATTGGGACACCGGCGAGAGAGACCCAGTACTTC.

This clonotype was detected a few times. V is TRBV20-1 and J is TRBJ2-1; no clear D gene. The ends were cut back, 3 bases at V and 4 bases at J, with 4 bases in the middle. This CDR3 has 11 amino acids. CDR1 and CDR2 from the germline V gene are DFQATT and SNEGSKA (reference sequence). The chain's CDR3 is CSASRYNEQFF. The DNA of the CDR3 is TGCAGTGCTAGCAGGTACAATGAGCAGTTCTTC.

This chain connects TRBV3-1 to TRBJ2-5; 13 bases align to TRBD2. The germline CDR1 and CDR2 sequences are LGHDT and YNNKEL (reference sequence). Trimming at V came to 5 bases and at J to 1 base, leaving 4 bases not matched to a gene. This CDR3 has 16 residues. As DNA, the CDR3 is TGTGCCAGCAGCACTACTAGCGGGAGGGCCCAAGAGACCCAGTACTTC. This translates into CASSTTSGRAQETQYF.

This clonotype has just a few counts. The chain joins TRBV5-5 to TRBJ2-5, with 7 bases aligning to TRBD1. Trimming took 2 bases from V and 3 from J; bases not matched to a gene: 4. The germline V gene has CDR1 SGHKS and CDR2 YYEKEE (reference sequence). This CDR3 is built from 14 residues. The CDR3 sequence is CASSFDDREETQYF. The CDR3 DNA is TGTGCCAGCAGCTTCGACGACAGGGAAGAGACCCAGTACTTC.

The DNA of the CDR3 is TGTGCCAGCAGCAAGGGACTAGCGGGACCGAACACCGGGGAGCTGTTTTTT. Encoded protein: CASSKGLAGPNTGELFF. The chain joins TRBV5-6 to TRBJ2-2; 13 bases fit TRBD2. CDR1 is SGHDT, CDR2 YYEEEE, per germline. The CDR3 runs 17 residues. V lost 4 bases, J lost 0 bases, and 3 bases stayed unmatched.

This clonotype showed up just a few times. This chain connects TRBV12-3 or TRBV12-4 to TRBJ2-2; D gene ambiguous. This CDR3 region has 13 residues. Deletions cut 8 bases from V and 3 bases from J, with 10 bases between. CDR3 nucleotides: TGTGCCAGCGCCAGTCGACACACCGGGGAGCTGTTTTTT. It codes for CASASRHTGELFF.

This chain connects TRBV20-1 to TRBJ2-1; D gene unclear. V lost 6 bases to trimming and J lost 9 bases, with 18 bases between them. The CDR3 has 13 amino acids. Germline CDR1 and CDR2: DFQATT and SNEGSKA (reference sequence). CDR3 coding DNA: TGCAGTGCGCCCTTCGGTGGTGGGGTTGAGCAGTTCTTC. Encoded protein: CSAPFGGGVEQFF.

The rearrangement joins TRBV20-1 to TRBJ1-2; the D is unclear. Between the trimmed V and J ends, which lost 0 bases and 1 base, there was a span of 9 bases. This CDR3 contains 14 residues. Germline V CDR1 and CDR2: DFQATT, SNEGSKA (reference sequence). CDR3 sequence reads: CSAREEVFNYGYTF. The CDR3 DNA follows: TGCAGTGCTAGAGAAGAAGTGTTTAACTATGGCTACACCTTC.

This clonotype was observed a few times. The V call is TRBV10-2, the J call TRBJ2-2; 7 bases are a match to TRBD1. Germline values: CDR1 WSHSY, CDR2 SAAADI. The CDR3 sequence is 17 residues long. Germline trimming cut 2 bases from V and 8 bases from J; bases unmatched to any gene: 14. CDR3 sequence: CASSEQALTGWSGELFF. The CDR3 coding sequence is TGCGCCAGCAGTGAGCAAGCTTTGACAGGGTGGTCTGGGGAGCTGTTTTTT.

The CDR3 sequence is CASSSPNSYGYTF. The DNA for the CDR3 is TGTGCCAGCAGTTCCCCTAACAGCTATGGCTACACCTTC. This chain links TRBV28 with TRBJ1-2; D is uncertain. Per germline, CDR1 MDHEN and CDR2 SYDVKM. Trimming took 4 bases from V and 4 from J, leaving 10 bases between them. This CDR3 is 13 amino acids long.

The chain uses TRBV6-5 and TRBJ1-5; D not certain. The CDR3 length is 13 residues. V shed 0 bases and J shed 7 bases, with 7 bases lying between them. Germline CDR1 is MNHEY and CDR2 is SVGAGI. CDR3 DNA sequence: TGTGCCAGCAGTTACTCGAGTCAGCAGCCCCAGCATTTT. Amino acids: CASSYSSQQPQHF.